Presented here are 28 T cell receptor beta chains from one specimen sequenced in a study of beta chain features in type 1 diabetes. Broader study findings: For Type 1 diabetes patients, all four CD4+ subsets carried TCRB CDR3s that were moderately but significantly shorter.

The entirety of the isolated RNA underwent reverse transcription, so expressed TCRB transcripts were sequenced. Profiling relied on immunoSEQ multiplex PCR, and the TCRdb table lists in-frame clones only, not all of them. The sample has 500,000 to 850,000 clones, more than 12% seen once. Antigen specificity for these receptors is unknown. Source material: naive CD4+ T cells from blood. These receptors all come from a man aged 18 to 30 with type 1 diabetes.

For this clone: Relative to the germline gene, one junction end is altered; a read error may explain this. The chain links TRBV7-7 to TRBJ2-5; 9 bases map to TRBD2. The CDR3 spans 14 residues. The germline V gene has CDR1 SSHAT and CDR2 FNYEAQ (reference sequence). The CDR3 DNA follows: TGTGCTAGCAGCTTAGGGCTAGCGGGGGAGACCCAGTACTTC. Protein: CASSLGLAGETQYF.

This clone occurred a few times. The chain has TRBV7-2 and TRBJ2-5; a weak D match, TRBD2 (6 bases). Trimming left V 2 bases short and J 1 base short, with 11 bases between. The germline V gene has CDR1 SGHTA and CDR2 FQGNSA. The CDR3 consists of 15 residues. CDR3 sequence reads: CASSLRGGLQETQYF. The CDR3 DNA sequence: TGTGCCAGCAGCTTAAGGGGAGGACTCCAAGAGACCCAGTACTTC. Variable domain in full (rest from reference TRBV7-2 and TRBJ2-5): GAGVSQSPSNKVTEKGKDVELRCDPISGHTALYWYRQSLGQGLEFLIYFQGNSAPDKSGLPSDRFSAERTGGSVSTLTIQRTQQEDSAVYLCASSLRGGLQETQYFGPGTRLLVL.

V and J are TRBV27 and TRBJ1-1, with a weak D call TRBD1 (6 bases). Looked up from germline, CDR1 is MNHEY and CDR2 is SMNVEV (reference sequence). V was trimmed by 7 bases and J by 0 bases, leaving 9 bases between them. The CDR3 has 13 amino acids. CDR3 coding DNA: TGTGCCAGCACGAGGACAGTGAACACTGAAGCTTTCTTT. Encoded protein: CASTRTVNTEAFF.

The chain is built from TRBV5-4 and TRBJ2-2, with 10 bases lining up with TRBD2. Germline CDR1 and CDR2: SGHNT and YYREEE (reference sequence). This CDR3 contains 15 residues. V was clipped by 7 bases and J by 0 bases; unmatched bases: 3. This CDR3 is CASGTSGANTGELFF. Here the CDR3 DNA reads TGTGCCAGCGGAACTAGCGGGGCGAACACCGGGGAGCTGTTTTTT.

The chain employs TRBV5-4 and TRBJ2-3; D unresolved. The CDR3 is 15 amino acids. Looked up from germline, CDR1 is SGHNT and CDR2 is YYREEE (reference sequence). V was trimmed by 1 base and J by 0 bases, leaving 9 bases between them. The CDR3 nucleotides are TGTGCCAGCAGCTTGAACAGCGCTAGCACAGATACGCAGTATTTT. Translated: CASSLNSASTDTQYF. Filled out from reference TRBV5-4 and TRBJ2-3, the complete variable domain reads ETGVTQSPTHLIKTRGQQVTLRCSSQSGHNTVSWYQQALGQGPQFIFQYYREEENGRGNFPPRFSGLQFPNYSSELNVNALELDDSALYLCASSLNSASTDTQYFGPGTRLTVL.

This clone was seen a handful of times. J is TRBJ2-7 and V is TRBV10-3, with D unclear. Germline V gene sequence: CDR1 ENHRY, CDR2 SYGVKD. The CDR3 is 14 amino acids. The V end lost 5 bases, the J end lost 7 bases, and 18 bases lay between the germline ends. The CDR3 is CAISLFETFSEQYF. Here the CDR3 DNA reads TGTGCCATCAGTTTGTTTGAAACCTTTTCGGAGCAGTACTTC.

This clone came up a few times. At the DNA level, this CDR3 is encoded by other sequences in the same sample as well. The V and J genes are TRBV9 and TRBJ1-1; D uncertain. This CDR3 has 13 residues. Looked up from germline, CDR1 is SGDLS and CDR2 is YYNGEE. Trimming took 0 bases from V and 0 from J, leaving 3 bases between them. The CDR3 loop reads CASSVEMNTEAFF. The CDR3, as DNA: TGTGCCAGCAGCGTAGAGATGAACACTGAAGCTTTCTTT.

This clone was seen a few times. The chain has TRBV2 and TRBJ2-2; 12 nucleotides line up with TRBD2. Unmatched junction bases numbered 0, after V lost 6 bases and J lost 4 bases. CDR3 length equals 14 residues. Germline V CDR1 and CDR2: SNHLY, FYNNEI. Written as DNA, the CDR3 is TGTGCCAGCAGACTAGCGGGGGGCACCGGGGAGCTGTTTTTT. Amino acids: CASRLAGGTGELFF.

This clone was picked up a small number of times. This sequence joins TRBV6-4 and TRBJ2-2; 9 positions match TRBD1. CDR1 is MRHNA and CDR2 is SNTAGT in the germline V gene. The CDR3 sequence is 14 residues long. The trim removed 6 bases at V and 6 bases at J, leaving 5 bases unmatched. Here the CDR3 reads CASRTDRGAGELFF. The CDR3 DNA sequence: TGTGCCAGCAGAACGGACAGGGGAGCCGGGGAGCTGTTTTTT.

The chain uses TRBV5-1 and TRBJ2-1; 8 bases map to TRBD2. CDR3 length: 16 residues. Unmatched junction bases numbered 12, after V lost 4 bases and J lost 6 bases. CDR1 and CDR2 from the germline V gene are SGHRS and YFSETQ. The CDR3 region is CASSILTSGWGNEQFF. Here the CDR3 DNA reads TGCGCCAGCAGCATATTAACTAGCGGCTGGGGCAATGAGCAGTTCTTC.

For this clone: Germline is not matched at one junction end, which may reflect a read error. The V gene is TRBV4-3, the J gene TRBJ1-6; D is uncertain. Germline V gene data show CDR1 as LGHNA and CDR2 as YSLEER. The CDR3 has 13 amino acids. The DNA for the CDR3 is TGCGCCAGCAGCCGCGATATAATGACCAGTCCGTCCTTT. It encodes CASSRDIMTSPSF.

The chain combines TRBV28 with TRBJ2-1; no clear D gene. From germline, CDR1 is MDHEN and CDR2 SYDVKM. The CDR3 loop spans 13 amino acids. With 7 bases removed from V and 6 bases from J, the gap between germline ends came to 13 bases. CDR3 nucleotides: TGTGCCAGCATGAGGCCGGGCAGCAATGAGCAGTTCTTC. Residues: CASMRPGSNEQFF.

This clone was seen a few times. This chain links TRBV5-4 with TRBJ2-5; possibly TRBD2 for D (6 bases). CDR1 is SGHNT and CDR2 is YYREEE in the germline V gene (reference sequence). Trimming removed 0 bases from V and 5 bases from J, with 11 bases in between. The CDR3 is 14 amino acids. The CDR3 region has the DNA TGTGCCAGCAGCTTGGCAGGGACTCTTGAGACCCAGTACTTC. Residues: CASSLAGTLETQYF.

This clone was detected a few times. The J gene is TRBJ1-5, the V gene TRBV30, with a possible D match to TRBD1 (5 bases). Germline V gene sequence: CDR1 GTSNPN, CDR2 SVGIG (reference sequence). The CDR3 consists of 13 residues. Trimming removed 2 bases at V and 6 bases at J, with 11 bases between. The CDR3 DNA sequence: TGTGCCTGGAGTCGAGGGGATGGTCAGCCCCAGCATTTT. Translation: CAWSRGDGQPQHF.

V is TRBV7-3 and J is TRBJ1-1; maybe TRBD1 (6 bases). Germline lookup yields CDR1 SGHTA and CDR2 FQGTGA. This CDR3 has 13 residues. Trimming cost V 5 bases and J 1 base, with 8 bases left between them. CDR3 region: CASSKDRNTEAFF. The DNA for the CDR3 is TGTGCCAGCAGCAAGGACAGGAACACTGAAGCTTTCTTT.

The chain couples TRBV14 to TRBJ2-1; 7 positions agree with TRBD1. Germline CDR1 reads SGHDN; CDR2 reads FVKESK. V lost 4 bases to trimming and J lost 4 bases; unmatched junction nucleotides: 7. This CDR3 has 15 residues. The CDR3 DNA reads as TGTGCCAGCAGCCCTAGGGACAGACGATACAATGAGCAGTTCTTC. Translation: CASSPRDRRYNEQFF.

This chain joins TRBV5-4 and TRBJ2-7, with D tentatively TRBD1 (6 bases). The germline V gene has CDR1 SGHNT and CDR2 YYREEE (reference sequence). The CDR3 spans 15 residues. Deletions cut 1 base from V and 0 bases from J, with 11 bases between. DNA of the CDR3: TGTGCCAGCAGCTTGAGCCAGGGGCCCTCCTACGAGCAGTACTTC. Protein product: CASSLSQGPSYEQYF.

The table lists this clone with a few counts. The chain has TRBV25-1 and TRBJ1-4; D possibly corresponds to TRBD1 (6 bases). V lost 3 bases and J lost 7, with 18 bases in between. The CDR3 contains 16 residues. Germline assignment: CDR1 MGHDK and CDR2 SYGVNS. The DNA of the CDR3 is TGTGCCAGCAGTGATGTCGGGCGGGGGCGCCGTGAAAAACTGTTTTTT. The encoded protein is CASSDVGRGRREKLFF.

This clone has a handful of counts. The V and J genes are TRBV5-1 and TRBJ2-3; tentative D call: TRBD1 (6 bases). The CDR3 is made up of 15 amino acids. CDR1 SGHRS and CDR2 YFSETQ come from the germline V gene. V lost 3 bases and J 0 bases, leaving 11 bases between the germline ends. DNA of the CDR3: TGCGCCAGCAGCTCCGTGGGGGCTAGCACAGATACGCAGTATTTT. Amino acid sequence: CASSSVGASTDTQYF.

This clone was recorded a few times. Within the sample, other DNA sequences also encode this same CDR3. This chain uses TRBV5-1 with TRBJ2-7; D is ambiguous. Trimming pared 4 bases from V and 2 bases from J, leaving 4 bases between. CDR3 length: 11 residues. The V gene's germline CDR1 is SGHRS and CDR2 YFSETQ. The CDR3 loop is CASSTTYEQYF. The CDR3 DNA sequence: TGCGCCAGCAGCACCACCTACGAGCAGTACTTC.

This clone appeared a few times. The V gene is TRBV29-1, the J gene TRBJ1-2; TRBD1 might be the D (5 bases). Germline CDR1 and CDR2: SQVTM and ANQGSEA. V lost 5 bases to trimming and J lost 2 bases, with 9 bases between them. This CDR3 is 12 amino acids long. CDR3 sequence reads: CSVSGTNYGYTF. In DNA form, the CDR3 reads TGCAGCGTTTCCGGGACCAACTATGGCTACACCTTC.

With respect to this clone: This sample also contains other DNA sequences that code for the same CDR3. The chain carries TRBV7-2 and TRBJ1-1; a possible D gene is TRBD1 (5 bases). The CDR3 consists of 13 residues. V was cut by 3 bases and J by 2 bases, with 7 bases left in between. Germline V gene lookup returns CDR1 SGHTA and CDR2 FQGNSA. Written as DNA, the CDR3 is TGTGCCAGCAGCTTGACAGCAAACACTGAAGCTTTCTTT. This translates into CASSLTANTEAFF.

This clone has more than one count but fewer than ten. The rearrangement links TRBV5-1 to TRBJ2-2, with D tentatively TRBD1 (5 bases). The CDR3 runs to 13 residues. Germline values: CDR1 SGHRS, CDR2 YFSETQ. Trimming shortened V by 6 bases and J by 3 bases, and 9 bases separated the two germline ends. CDR3 sequence (DNA): TGCGCCAGCAAGGGGTCGGACACCGGGGAGCTGTTTTTT. Residues: CASKGSDTGELFF.

The sample holds a few counts of this clone. The chain links TRBV27 to TRBJ2-5; unclear D gene. Germline V gene lookup returns CDR1 MNHEY and CDR2 SMNVEV (reference sequence). The CDR3 contains 11 residues. Trimming left V 8 bases short and J 5 bases short, with 9 bases between. The DNA for the CDR3 is TGTGCCAGCCCTAAATGGGAGACCCAGTACTTC. Translated: CASPKWETQYF.

J is TRBJ1-1 and V is TRBV28, with 7 bases matching TRBD1. Trimming at V came to 8 bases and at J to 0 bases, leaving 6 bases not matched to a gene. The CDR3 spans 14 residues. Germline V lookup: CDR1 MDHEN, CDR2 SYDVKM. CDR3 in amino acids: CASRTGTVNTEAFF. The CDR3 DNA follows: TGTGCCAGCCGAACCGGGACAGTGAACACTGAAGCTTTCTTT.

The rearrangement uses TRBV25-1 and TRBJ1-2; possibly TRBD1 for D (5 bases). The CDR3 spans 15 residues. Germline V gives CDR1 MGHDK, CDR2 SYGVNS. Trimming removed 7 bases from V and 3 bases from J, with 18 bases in between. The CDR3 sequence is CASTPAGNPDYGYTF. For the CDR3, the DNA is TGTGCCAGCACCCCCGCAGGGAACCCCGACTATGGCTACACCTTC.

This clone was seen only a few times. The chain uses TRBV30 and TRBJ1-2, with 7 bases matching TRBD1. Trimming took 2 bases from V and 4 from J; bases not matched to a gene: 4. The CDR3 spans 13 residues. CDR1 and CDR2 from the germline V gene are GTSNPN and SVGIG (reference sequence). The CDR3 DNA reads TGTGCCTGGAGTACGACAGGGCCCTATGGCTACACCTTC. This gives the protein CAWSTTGPYGYTF.

The chain combines TRBV28 with TRBJ2-7, with 8 nucleotides matching TRBD2. Germline V gene data show CDR1 as MDHEN and CDR2 as SYDVKM. The CDR3 is 13 amino acids. The V and J ends lost 6 bases and 4 bases, in that order; junction bases with no gene match: 5. The CDR3 is CASREREIYEQYF. The CDR3 DNA reads TGTGCCAGCAGGGAGCGGGAGATTTACGAGCAGTACTTC.